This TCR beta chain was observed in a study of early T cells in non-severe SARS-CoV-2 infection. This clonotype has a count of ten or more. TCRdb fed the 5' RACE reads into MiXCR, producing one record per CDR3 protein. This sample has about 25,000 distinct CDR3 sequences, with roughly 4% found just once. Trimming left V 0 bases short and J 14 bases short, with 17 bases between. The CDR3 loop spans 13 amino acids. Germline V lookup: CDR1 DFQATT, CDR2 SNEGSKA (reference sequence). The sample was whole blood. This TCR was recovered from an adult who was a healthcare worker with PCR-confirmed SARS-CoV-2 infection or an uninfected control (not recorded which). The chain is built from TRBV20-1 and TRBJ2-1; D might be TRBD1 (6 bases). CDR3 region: CSARDKGWTEEFF. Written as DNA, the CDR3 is TGCAGTGCTAGAGATAAGGGGTGGACAGAAGAGTTCTTC.